The next 15 T cell receptor beta chains were all read from a single sample in a study of blood T cell repertoires in COVID-19. Only in-frame clones appear in the TCRdb table, and some are missing; sequencing was by immunoSEQ multiplex PCR. Among 380,000 or so clones listed, 80% to 90% were seen once. The specimen sequenced was peripheral blood. These receptors all come from a man aged 35 to 55 with acute or convalescent COVID-19.

The chain uses TRBV4-1 and TRBJ2-2, with 8 nucleotides matching TRBD2. The CDR3 consists of 16 residues. Germline V gene lookup returns CDR1 MGHRA and CDR2 YSYEKL. V trimming: 1 base; J trimming: 5 bases; junction bases outside the gene matches: 6. CDR3 DNA sequence: TGCGCCAGCAGCCAAGGAATTGCTAGCGGGACCGGGGAGCTGTTTTTT. Its protein product is CASSQGIASGTGELFF.

The CDR3 nucleotides read TGCAGCGTTGAAGGGCTAGCGGGAGATACGCAGTATTTT. Translated, it gives CSVEGLAGDTQYF. The chain carries TRBV29-1 and TRBJ2-3, with TRBD2 matching 8 bases. This CDR3 region has 13 residues. CDR1 is SQVTM and CDR2 is ANQGSEA in the germline V gene. V trimming: 1 base; J trimming: 5 bases; junction bases outside the gene matches: 2.

V is TRBV28 and J is TRBJ1-3; 10 bases align to TRBD1. The V gene's germline CDR1 is MDHEN and CDR2 SYDVKM. V gave up 5 bases and J gave up 4 bases; unmatched junction bases: 8. This CDR3 region has 16 residues. The CDR3 protein is CASSRDRGGTGNTIYF. The CDR3, as DNA: TGTGCCAGCAGTAGGGACAGGGGCGGTACCGGAAACACCATATATTTT.

The chain combines TRBV9 with TRBJ2-3, with D possibly TRBD2 on 6 matching bases. V dropped 1 base and J dropped 1 base, with 25 bases sitting between them. This CDR3 has 20 residues. From germline, CDR1 is SGDLS and CDR2 YYNGEE. This CDR3 is CASSVSVSGLDGVGTDTQYF. CDR3 bases: TGTGCCAGCAGCGTATCGGTTAGCGGACTGGATGGGGTAGGCACAGATACGCAGTATTTT.

The chain recombines TRBV27 with TRBJ2-1; possibly TRBD1 for D (5 bases). The germline V and J ends were trimmed by 5 bases and 10 bases, with 27 bases remaining between them. The CDR3 is made up of 17 amino acids. Per the germline V gene, CDR1 is MNHEY and CDR2 is SMNVEV (reference sequence). In DNA, the CDR3 is TGTGCCAGCAGTCGCAGGGAAGGCGGACGGGTGGTGGGGGAGCAGTTCTTC. Residues: CASSRREGGRVVGEQFF.

The J gene is TRBJ1-6, the V gene TRBV7-2; unclear D gene. Germline values: CDR1 SGHTA, CDR2 FQGNSA. There are 16 residues in the CDR3. The V end was cut by 1 base, the J end by 8 bases, with 15 bases between. The CDR3 DNA sequence: TGTGCCAGCAGCTTAGTTATGCCCGGGTGGCATTCACCCCTCCACTTT. As protein: CASSLVMPGWHSPLHF.

This rearrangement joins TRBV6-6 to TRBJ2-1; 10 bases line up with TRBD2. The trim removed 7 bases at V and 5 bases at J, leaving 5 bases unmatched. Germline CDR1 and CDR2: MNHNY and SVGAGI (reference sequence). The CDR3 has 14 amino acids. The CDR3 here is CASTGTSVHNEQFF. The CDR3 DNA follows: TGTGCCAGCACCGGGACTAGCGTCCACAATGAGCAGTTCTTC.

In this sample, this clone turned up a few times. Other DNA sequences of this sample code for an identical CDR3. This chain connects TRBV28 to TRBJ1-1; D perhaps matches TRBD1 (6 bases). The germline V and J ends were trimmed by 2 bases and 5 bases, with 9 bases remaining between them. CDR3 length equals 13 residues. Germline loops: CDR1 MDHEN, CDR2 SYDVKM. The CDR3 DNA sequence: TGTGCCAGCAGTTTACCCAGGGGAACTGAAGCTTTCTTT. Residues: CASSLPRGTEAFF.

The V and J genes are TRBV5-1 and TRBJ2-1, with TRBD1 matching 9 bases. Losses at the gene ends were 4 bases for V and 6 bases for J; bases not matched to a gene: 5. The CDR3 extends over 14 amino acids. Germline V lookup: CDR1 SGHRS, CDR2 YFSETQ. DNA for the CDR3: TGCGCCAGCAGCCCGGGACAGGGTCTCAATGAGCAGTTCTTC. This encodes CASSPGQGLNEQFF.

The CDR3 protein is CASSVDDRPEGYTF. DNA of the CDR3: TGTGCCAGCAGCGTAGATGACAGGCCGGAAGGCTACACCTTC. The chain couples TRBV9 to TRBJ1-2, with a tentative D call TRBD1 (6 bases). Germline V lookup: CDR1 SGDLS, CDR2 YYNGEE. CDR3 length: 14 residues. The V end was cut by 0 bases, the J end by 8 bases, with 14 bases between.

The J gene is TRBJ2-5, the V gene TRBV6-2 or TRBV6-3; 11 bases align to TRBD2. The CDR3 is 17 residues long. The V gene's germline CDR1 is MNHEY and CDR2 SVGEGT. J gave up 4 bases and V 2 bases, and 9 bases lay outside the gene matches. CDR3 bases: TGTGCCAGCAGTTACGGGGTAACCGGGACTAGCGGAGAGACCCAGTACTTC. It yields the protein CASSYGVTGTSGETQYF.

This clone was found once. The V and J genes are TRBV29-1 and TRBJ1-2; D is perhaps TRBD1 (6 bases). V lost 5 bases and J 5 bases, leaving 15 bases between the germline ends. CDR3 size: 13 residues. The germline V gene encodes CDR1 SQVTM and CDR2 ANQGSEA. The CDR3 reads CSVSPQGRYGYTF. CDR3 bases: TGCAGCGTTTCACCCCAGGGGAGATATGGCTACACCTTC.

The V gene is TRBV6-6, the J gene TRBJ2-1, with D uncertain. Germline V CDR1 and CDR2: MNHNY, SVGAGI (reference sequence). The CDR3 spans 13 residues. V was pared by 8 bases and J by 3 bases, with 11 bases between. For the CDR3, the DNA is TGTGCCAGCTGTAAGCTAGGCTACAATGAGCAGTTCTTC. It codes for CASCKLGYNEQFF.

This clone was observed a handful of times. The chain links TRBV10-2 to TRBJ1-4; unclear D gene. There are 14 residues in the CDR3. V was shortened by 0 bases and J by 5 bases, with 7 bases between the two germline ends. Germline lookup yields CDR1 WSHSY and CDR2 SAAADI. DNA of the CDR3: TGCGCCAGCAGTGAGTCCGGGAGCAATGAAAAACTGTTTTTT. Its translation: CASSESGSNEKLFF.

V and J are TRBV28 and TRBJ2-7; 11 bases agree with TRBD1. CDR3 length: 16 amino acids. The V segment lost 5 bases and the J segment 5 bases; nucleotides outside the gene matches: 11. Germline V gene data show CDR1 as MDHEN and CDR2 as SYDVKM. The CDR3 nucleotides are TGTGCCAGCAGTCCATATGACGGACAGGGGGCGAACGAGCAGTACTTC. Translated, it gives CASSPYDGQGANEQYF.